One and the same sample provided the 5 T cell receptor beta chains below, sequenced in a study of T cell responses to AZD1222 COVID-19 vaccine (TCRdb year 2021). Per the publication, the time point label means: baseline before first vaccination. The library was made by the immunoSEQ multiplex PCR assay. TCRdb obtained this table from immuneACCESS and retained in-frame rearrangements with V and J assigned. These tables miss some clones; where compared with another copy, unresolved V genes account for less than half of the shortfall, and the remainder is unexplained. The table for this sample lists 130,000 to 150,000 clones; 80% to 95% of them were counted only once. The biggest ten clones account for around 3% of the sample. Here the sequenced sample was peripheral blood, taken on day 0 of AZD1222 vaccination. These receptors all come from an adult in good health.

V and J are TRBV7-9 and TRBJ2-1; 13 bases map to TRBD2. The CDR3 has 16 residues. Germline lookup yields CDR1 SEHNR and CDR2 FQNEAQ (reference sequence). Trimming at V came to 5 bases and at J to 7 bases, leaving 8 bases not matched to a gene. DNA of the CDR3: TGTGCCAGCAGCCCACTAGCGGGGGGGTTTTCGAATGAGCAGTTCTTC. This gives the protein CASSPLAGGFSNEQFF.

The chain joins TRBV7-8 to TRBJ1-1; D not resolved. Germline V lookup: CDR1 SGHVS, CDR2 FQNEAQ. CDR3 size: 13 residues. Trimming left V 5 bases short and J 0 bases short, with 7 bases between. This chain's CDR3 is CASSKQMNTEAFF. CDR3 sequence (DNA): TGTGCCAGCAGCAAACAGATGAACACTGAAGCTTTCTTT.

The J gene is TRBJ2-3, the V gene TRBV27; D gene ambiguous. V lost 5 bases to trimming and J lost 0 bases, with 6 bases between them. CDR1 is MNHEY and CDR2 is SMNVEV in the germline V gene (reference sequence). The length of the CDR3 is 13 residues. The CDR3 sequence: CASSLASTDTQYF. The CDR3 DNA reads TGTGCCAGCAGTCTGGCTAGCACAGATACGCAGTATTTT.

This rearrangement joins TRBV10-3 to TRBJ2-2; D is unresolved. V lost 0 bases and J lost 4, with 9 bases in between. The germline CDR1 and CDR2 sequences are ENHRY and SYGVKD. CDR3 size: 15 residues. The DNA for the CDR3 is TGTGCCATCAGTGAGTCCGGGCCCCTCACCGGGGAGCTGTTTTTT. Translated: CAISESGPLTGELFF.

This chain links TRBV2 with TRBJ2-1, with 7 positions matching TRBD2. Per the germline V gene, CDR1 is SNHLY and CDR2 is FYNNEI. J was trimmed by 5 bases and V by 5 bases; bases with no gene match: 9. This CDR3 region has 15 residues. The CDR3 region is CASSFLGTIDNEQFF. The CDR3 nucleotides read TGTGCCAGCAGTTTCCTCGGGACTATAGACAATGAGCAGTTCTTC.